The 20 T cell receptor beta chains in this list originate from one sample, sequenced in a study of T cells in Graves' hyperthyroidism and ophthalmopathy. Amplification of TCR beta CDR3 regions was performed using RNA transcripts as template. Initially, a first-round RT-PCR of the TCR CDR3 employed the HTBI primer set. TCRdb re-analysed the multiplex PCR reads in MiXCR, keeping a single row per CDR3 protein. The sample includes some 460,000 distinct CDR3 sequences, 15% to 17% of them seen just once. The sample was blood. These receptors were obtained from a woman aged 18-29 years with Graves' hyperthyroidism.

This clonotype was counted many times. The chain employs TRBV18 and TRBJ2-7, with 8 bases matching TRBD1. V dropped 6 bases and J dropped 7; count of bases not matched to a gene: 8. CDR1 is KGHSH, CDR2 LQKENI, per germline. CDR3 length equals 13 residues. The CDR3 DNA is TGTGCCAGCTCGCCGGACAGGGCGGGAGAGCAGTACTTC. It specifies CASSPDRAGEQYF.

This clonotype was seen many times. V and J are TRBV6-1 and TRBJ2-7; 8 bases line up with TRBD1. This CDR3 spans 14 amino acids. The germline gives CDR1 MNHNS, CDR2 SASEGT. V gave up 6 bases and J gave up 3 bases; unmatched junction bases: 7. In DNA form, the CDR3 reads TGTGCCAGCAGACTTGGACAGGGCGTCTACGAGCAGTACTTC. Its translation: CASRLGQGVYEQYF.

The chain couples TRBV3-1 to TRBJ2-6; D is unresolved. V lost 1 base and J lost 1, with 11 bases in between. Germline CDR1 is LGHDT and CDR2 is YNNKEL (reference sequence). CDR3 length: 17 residues. The CDR3 sequence is CASSQVLAQSGANVLTF. The CDR3 DNA reads as TGTGCCAGCAGCCAAGTCTTGGCACAGTCTGGGGCCAACGTCCTGACTTTC.

As for this clonotype: This sequence may be a read error, since a much larger clone differs from it by one base. The gene calls are TRBV18 and TRBJ1-1; possibly TRBD1 for D (5 bases). The CDR3 consists of 14 residues. Germline V gene data show CDR1 as KGHSH and CDR2 as LQKENI. Trimming took 0 bases from V and 1 from J, leaving 6 bases between them. The DNA for the CDR3 is TGTGCCAGCTCACCACCACAGGAGAACACTGAAGCTTTCTTT. Residues: CASSPPQENTEAFF.

This clonotype was recorded at least ten times. The rearrangement joins TRBV28 to TRBJ2-6; 13 bases are a match to TRBD2. V lost 4 bases to trimming and J lost 2 bases; unmatched junction nucleotides: 11. The CDR3 has 20 residues. Looked up from germline, CDR1 is MDHEN and CDR2 is SYDVKM. This chain's CDR3 is CASSSLTSGRQFAGANVLTF. The CDR3 DNA sequence: TGTGCCAGCAGTTCCCTGACTAGCGGGAGGCAATTTGCTGGGGCCAACGTCCTGACTTTC.

This clonotype has ten or more counts. This chain uses TRBV5-1 with TRBJ2-1, with D uncertain. CDR3 length: 13 residues. Germline lookup yields CDR1 SGHRS and CDR2 YFSETQ. V dropped 2 bases and J dropped 7 bases, with 10 bases sitting between them. The CDR3 DNA is TGCGCCAGCAGCTTACAAACAGTGAATGAGCAGTTCTTC. This codes for CASSLQTVNEQFF.

The sample holds a few counts of this clonotype. The V call is TRBV7-2, the J call TRBJ1-4; TRBD1 might be the D (6 bases). Germline V gene sequence: CDR1 SGHTA, CDR2 FQGNSA. The CDR3 runs to 13 residues. V was pared by 1 base and J by 8 bases, with 8 bases between. The CDR3 is CASSLGRGEKLFF. CDR3 coding DNA: TGTGCCAGCAGCTTAGGCAGGGGCGAAAAACTGTTTTTT.

The chain links TRBV28 to TRBJ2-7, with 9 positions matching TRBD1. The CDR3 runs 13 residues. V dropped 8 bases and J dropped 6; count of bases not matched to a gene: 8. CDR1 is MDHEN and CDR2 is SYDVKM in the germline V gene. The CDR3 is CASRGQGVLEQYF. CDR3 coding DNA: TGTGCCAGCCGGGGACAGGGTGTTCTCGAGCAGTACTTC. Together with reference TRBV28 and TRBJ2-7, the CDR3 gives the full variable domain: DVKVTQSSRYLVKRTGEKVFLECVQDMDHENMFWYRQDPGLGLRLIYFSYDVKMKEKGDIPEGYSVSREKKERFSLILESASTNQTSMYLCASRGQGVLEQYFGPGTRLTVT.

This clonotype occurred a few times. V gene TRBV5-6 combines with J gene TRBJ1-3; D is undetermined. The CDR3 runs to 15 residues. Trimming cost V 1 base and J 0 bases, with 8 bases left between them. The germline gives CDR1 SGHDT, CDR2 YYEEEE. The CDR3 DNA follows: TGTGCCAGCAGCTTGTTAGGATACTCTGGAAACACCATATATTTT. Its protein product is CASSLLGYSGNTIYF.

The chain is built from TRBV6-2 or TRBV6-3 and TRBJ1-5, with 9 bases fitting TRBD1. The J segment lost 7 bases and the V segment lost 6 bases, leaving 7 bases of the junction unmatched. The CDR3 consists of 14 residues. Germline assignment: CDR1 MNHEY and CDR2 SVGEGT. CDR3 region: CASSPQGARQPQHF. Written as DNA, the CDR3 is TGTGCCAGCAGCCCACAGGGGGCAAGACAGCCCCAGCATTTT.

The table lists this clonotype with many counts. This chain links TRBV6-1 with TRBJ2-1; 9 bases are shared with TRBD2. The CDR3 is made up of 15 amino acids. Germline CDR1 MNHNS, CDR2 SASEGT. V trimming: 1 base; J trimming: 7 bases; junction bases outside the gene matches: 5. CDR3 DNA sequence: TGTGCCAGCAGTGAAGGGGGCGGGGGGGCGAATGAGCAGTTCTTC. This translates into CASSEGGGGANEQFF.

This clonotype showed up many times. The chain recombines TRBV7-2 with TRBJ2-7, with D perhaps matching TRBD1 (6 bases). Trimming removed 5 bases at V and 3 bases at J, with 17 bases between. This CDR3 spans 15 amino acids. Germline lookup yields CDR1 SGHTA and CDR2 FQGNSA. The CDR3 reads CASSTGTQRYYEQYF. The CDR3 nucleotides are TGTGCCAGCAGCACCGGGACACAGAGATACTACGAGCAGTACTTC.

This clonotype was counted ten times or more. The rearrangement joins TRBV20-1 to TRBJ2-7; 8 bases are a match to TRBD2. The V gene end was trimmed by 3 bases and the J gene end by 6 bases; junction bases not matched to a gene: 7. Per germline, CDR1 DFQATT and CDR2 SNEGSKA (reference sequence). There are 13 residues in the CDR3. The CDR3 DNA is TGCAGTGCTAGGGACGGACTAGCTGGCGAGCAGTACTTC. Translation: CSARDGLAGEQYF.

This clonotype was found many times. This chain uses TRBV6-2 or TRBV6-3 with TRBJ1-5; unclear D gene. The CDR3 spans 15 residues. Deletions cut 4 bases from V and 6 bases from J, with 16 bases between. Germline lookup yields CDR1 MNHEY and CDR2 SVGEGT. CDR3 sequence (DNA): TGTGCCAGCAGTTCCCAGGATAGGCCGCTTCAGCCCCAGCATTTT. The encoded protein is CASSSQDRPLQPQHF.

The chain combines TRBV29-1 with TRBJ2-7; no clear D. CDR3 length: 13 residues. CDR1 and CDR2 (germline): SQVTM, ANQGSEA. With 2 bases removed from V and 5 bases from J, the gap between germline ends came to 13 bases. The CDR3 here is CSVEFAPPNEQYF. The CDR3 DNA sequence: TGCAGCGTTGAATTCGCACCCCCCAACGAGCAGTACTTC.

V usage is TRBV7-2 and J usage is TRBJ2-1, with TRBD2 matching over 14 bases. The germline V gene has CDR1 SGHTA and CDR2 FQGNSA. V lost 2 bases and J lost 9; bases outside the gene matches: 3. The CDR3 is made up of 15 amino acids. The CDR3 is CASSLRLAGGGEQFF. The CDR3 DNA reads as TGTGCCAGCAGCTTAAGACTAGCGGGGGGGGGTGAGCAGTTCTTC.

V usage is TRBV19 and J usage is TRBJ1-4; 7 nucleotides agree with TRBD1. Germline V gene data show CDR1 as LNHDA and CDR2 as SQIVND (reference sequence). The V segment lost 1 base and the J segment 7 bases; nucleotides outside the gene matches: 3. The CDR3 is 14 residues long. CDR3 in amino acids: CASSIGGQPEKLFF. The CDR3 DNA reads as TGTGCCAGTAGTATAGGGGGACAGCCTGAAAAACTGTTTTTT.

This clonotype was recorded a few times. V is TRBV5-4 and J is TRBJ2-1, with 8 nucleotides matching TRBD1. Per the germline V gene, CDR1 is SGHNT and CDR2 is YYREEE (reference sequence). The CDR3 covers 17 residues. J was trimmed by 6 bases and V by 4 bases; bases with no gene match: 15. The CDR3 region is CASSGGRTGNVFNEQFF. CDR3 nucleotides: TGTGCCAGCAGCGGAGGAAGGACAGGGAACGTGTTCAATGAGCAGTTCTTC.

This clonotype is a singleton in its sample. V usage is TRBV27 and J usage is TRBJ1-2, with TRBD1 matching over 9 bases. The length of the CDR3 is 15 residues. The J segment lost 3 bases and the V segment lost 6 bases, leaving 8 bases of the junction unmatched. Germline CDR1 is MNHEY and CDR2 is SMNVEV (reference sequence). In nucleotides, the CDR3 is TGTGCCAGCAGCCCGACAGGGGGTAGTGACTATGGCTACACCTTC. As protein: CASSPTGGSDYGYTF.

This clonotype was picked up many times. CDR3 in DNA: TGCGCCAGCAGCCAAGGCAGGGGGATGAACACTGAAGCTTTCTTT. Protein: CASSQGRGMNTEAFF. The genes are TRBV5-1 and TRBJ1-1; 7 bases match TRBD1. Germline-derived CDR1 and CDR2 are SGHRS and YFSETQ. J was trimmed by 0 bases and V by 4 bases; bases with no gene match: 6. The CDR3 spans 15 residues.